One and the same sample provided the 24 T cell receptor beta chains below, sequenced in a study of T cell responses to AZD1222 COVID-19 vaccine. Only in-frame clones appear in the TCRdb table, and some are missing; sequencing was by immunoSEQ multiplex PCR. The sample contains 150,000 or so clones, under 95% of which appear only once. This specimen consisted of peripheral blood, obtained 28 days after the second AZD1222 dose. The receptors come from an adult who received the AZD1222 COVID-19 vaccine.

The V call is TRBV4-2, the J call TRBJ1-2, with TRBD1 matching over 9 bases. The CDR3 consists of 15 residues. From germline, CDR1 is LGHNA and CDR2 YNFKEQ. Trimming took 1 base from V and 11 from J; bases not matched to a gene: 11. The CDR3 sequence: CASSQAAGTGYLYTF. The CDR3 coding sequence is TGTGCCAGCAGCCAAGCCGCCGGGACAGGGTATTTATACACCTTC.

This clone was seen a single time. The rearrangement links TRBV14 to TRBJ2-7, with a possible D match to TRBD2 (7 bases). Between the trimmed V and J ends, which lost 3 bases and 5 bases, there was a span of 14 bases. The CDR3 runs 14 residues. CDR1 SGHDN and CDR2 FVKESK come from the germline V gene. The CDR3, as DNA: TGTGCCAGCAGCCACAGCGGGACACCCAACGAGCAGTACTTC. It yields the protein CASSHSGTPNEQYF.

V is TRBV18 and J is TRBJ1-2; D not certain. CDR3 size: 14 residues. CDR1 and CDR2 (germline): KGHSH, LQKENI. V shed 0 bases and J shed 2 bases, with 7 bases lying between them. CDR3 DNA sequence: TGTGCCAGCTCACCACCGGCCAGGAACTATGGCTACACCTTC. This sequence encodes CASSPPARNYGYTF.

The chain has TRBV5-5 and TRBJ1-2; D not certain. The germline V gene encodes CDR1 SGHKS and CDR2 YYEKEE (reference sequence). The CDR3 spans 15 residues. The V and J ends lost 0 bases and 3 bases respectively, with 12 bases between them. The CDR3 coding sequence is TGTGCCAGCAGCTTGGTCTGGCAGGCGGACTATGGCTACACCTTC. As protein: CASSLVWQADYGYTF.

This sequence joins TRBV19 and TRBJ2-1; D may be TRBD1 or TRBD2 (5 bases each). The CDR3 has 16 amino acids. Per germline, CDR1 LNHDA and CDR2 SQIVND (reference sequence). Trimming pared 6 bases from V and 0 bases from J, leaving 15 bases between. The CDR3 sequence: CASSHGTASSYNEQFF. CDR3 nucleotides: TGTGCCAGTAGCCACGGGACGGCGAGCTCCTACAATGAGCAGTTCTTC.

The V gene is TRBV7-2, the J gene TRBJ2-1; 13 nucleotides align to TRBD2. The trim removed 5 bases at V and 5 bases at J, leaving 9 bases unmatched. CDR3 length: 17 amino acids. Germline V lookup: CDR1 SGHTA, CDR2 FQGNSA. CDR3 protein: CASSPGGTSGGDNEQFF. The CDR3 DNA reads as TGTGCCAGCAGCCCTGGAGGAACTAGCGGGGGGGACAATGAGCAGTTCTTC.

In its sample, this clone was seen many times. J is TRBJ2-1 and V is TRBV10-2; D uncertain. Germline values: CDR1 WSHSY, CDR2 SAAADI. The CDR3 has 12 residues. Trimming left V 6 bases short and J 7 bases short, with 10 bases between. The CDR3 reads CASRVGRNEQFF. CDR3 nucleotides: TGCGCCAGCAGAGTAGGGCGGAATGAGCAGTTCTTC.

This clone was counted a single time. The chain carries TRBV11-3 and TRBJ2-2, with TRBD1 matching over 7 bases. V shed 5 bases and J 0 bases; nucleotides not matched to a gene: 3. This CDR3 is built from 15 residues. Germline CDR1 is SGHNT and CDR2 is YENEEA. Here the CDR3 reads CASSLGTANTGELFF. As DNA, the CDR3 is TGTGCCAGCAGCCTCGGGACAGCGAACACCGGGGAGCTGTTTTTT. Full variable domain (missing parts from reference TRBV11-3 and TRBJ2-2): EAGVVQSPRYKIIEKKQPVAFWCNPISGHNTLYWYLQNLGQGPELLIRYENEEAVDDSQLPKDRFSAERLKGVDSTLKIQPAELGDSAVYLCASSLGTANTGELFFGEGSRLTVL.

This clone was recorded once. The CDR3 DNA reads TGTGCCAGCAGTTTTGCCAGGGGGAAAGATGAGCAGTTCTTC. Its protein is CASSFARGKDEQFF. J is TRBJ2-1 and V is TRBV27, with 7 bases fitting TRBD1. Germline trimming cut 3 bases from V and 8 bases from J; bases unmatched to any gene: 7. Germline values: CDR1 MNHEY, CDR2 SMNVEV (reference sequence). The CDR3 covers 14 residues.

The CDR3 loop is CASSFSGFDGYTF. CDR3 sequence (DNA): TGTGCCAGCAGCTTTTCAGGGTTCGATGGCTACACCTTC. This sequence joins TRBV11-2 and TRBJ1-2; a possible D gene is TRBD1 (5 bases). CDR1 and CDR2 from the germline V gene are SGHAT and FQNNGV. The CDR3 consists of 13 residues. Trimming shortened V by 3 bases and J by 6 bases, and 11 bases separated the two germline ends.

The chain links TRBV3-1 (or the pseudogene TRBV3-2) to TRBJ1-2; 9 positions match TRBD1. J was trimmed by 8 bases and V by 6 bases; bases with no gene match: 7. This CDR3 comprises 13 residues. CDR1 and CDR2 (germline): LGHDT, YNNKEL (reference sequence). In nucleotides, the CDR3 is TGTGCCAGCAGGGGGACAGGGCGAAGGGGCTACACCTTC. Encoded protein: CASRGTGRRGYTF.

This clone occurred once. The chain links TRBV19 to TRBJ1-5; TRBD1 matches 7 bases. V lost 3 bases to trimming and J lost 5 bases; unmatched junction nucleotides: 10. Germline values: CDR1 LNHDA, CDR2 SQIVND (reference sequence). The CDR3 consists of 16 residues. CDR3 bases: TGTGCCAGTAGTATCTCAGGGGGAACAAGGGATCAGCCCCAGCATTTT. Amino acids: CASSISGGTRDQPQHF.

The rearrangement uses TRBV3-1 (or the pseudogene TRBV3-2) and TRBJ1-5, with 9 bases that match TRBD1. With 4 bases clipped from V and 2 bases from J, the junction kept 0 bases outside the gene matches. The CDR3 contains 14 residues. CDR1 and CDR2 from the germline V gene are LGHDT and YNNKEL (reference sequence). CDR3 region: CASSRTGGNQPQHF. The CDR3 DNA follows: TGTGCCAGCAGCCGGACAGGGGGCAATCAGCCCCAGCATTTT.

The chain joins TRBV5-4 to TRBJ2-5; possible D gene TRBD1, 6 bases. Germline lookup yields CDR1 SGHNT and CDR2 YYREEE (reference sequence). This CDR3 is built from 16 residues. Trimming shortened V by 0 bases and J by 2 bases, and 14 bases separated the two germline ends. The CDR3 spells CASSLAPGAYQETQYF. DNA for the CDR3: TGTGCCAGCAGCTTGGCGCCAGGGGCCTATCAAGAGACCCAGTACTTC.

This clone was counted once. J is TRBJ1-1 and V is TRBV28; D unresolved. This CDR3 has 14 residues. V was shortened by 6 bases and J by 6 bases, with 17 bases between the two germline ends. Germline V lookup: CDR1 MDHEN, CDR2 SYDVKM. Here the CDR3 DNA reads TGTGCCAGCAGGAATCCGCCGGGGTCCTCTGAAGCTTTCTTT. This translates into CASRNPPGSSEAFF.

CDR3 protein: CAAGLAGDFNTGELFF. The CDR3 DNA follows: TGTGCCGCCGGACTAGCGGGGGATTTTAACACCGGGGAGCTGTTTTTT. The chain couples TRBV10-3 to TRBJ2-2; 13 bases map to TRBD2. Germline CDR1 and CDR2: ENHRY and SYGVKD. This CDR3 region has 16 residues. The V and J ends lost 11 bases and 2 bases, in that order; junction bases with no gene match: 8.

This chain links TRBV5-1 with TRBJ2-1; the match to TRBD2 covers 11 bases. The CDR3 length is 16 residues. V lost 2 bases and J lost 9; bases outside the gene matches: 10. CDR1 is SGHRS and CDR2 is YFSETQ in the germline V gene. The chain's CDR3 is CASSLQTSGGTGEQFF. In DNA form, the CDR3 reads TGCGCCAGCAGCTTACAAACTAGCGGGGGAACAGGTGAGCAGTTCTTC.

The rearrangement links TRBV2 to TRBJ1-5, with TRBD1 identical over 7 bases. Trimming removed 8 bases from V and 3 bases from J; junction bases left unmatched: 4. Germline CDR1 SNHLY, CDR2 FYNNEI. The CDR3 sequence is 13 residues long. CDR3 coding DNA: TGTGCCAGCGCCGGACAGGCCAATCAGCCCCAGCATTTT. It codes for CASAGQANQPQHF.

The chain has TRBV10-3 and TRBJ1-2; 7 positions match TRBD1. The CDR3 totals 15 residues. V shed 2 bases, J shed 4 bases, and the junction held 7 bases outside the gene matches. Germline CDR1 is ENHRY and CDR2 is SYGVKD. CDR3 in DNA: TGTGCCATCAGTGAGGGAGGACAGGCTGGCTATGGCTACACCTTC. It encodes CAISEGGQAGYGYTF.

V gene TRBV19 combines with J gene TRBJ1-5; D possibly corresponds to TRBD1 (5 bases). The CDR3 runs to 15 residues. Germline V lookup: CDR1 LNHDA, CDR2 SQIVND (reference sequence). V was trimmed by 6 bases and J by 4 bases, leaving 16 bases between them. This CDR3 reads CASSWGPGLNQPQHF. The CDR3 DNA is TGTGCCAGTAGCTGGGGACCAGGGCTAAATCAGCCCCAGCATTTT.

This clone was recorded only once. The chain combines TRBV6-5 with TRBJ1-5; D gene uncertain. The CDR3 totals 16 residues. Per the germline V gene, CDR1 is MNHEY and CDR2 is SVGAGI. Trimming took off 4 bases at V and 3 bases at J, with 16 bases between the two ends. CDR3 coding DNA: TGTGCCAGCAGTTCCTTGTCCGGCCCCAACAATCAGCCCCAGCATTTT. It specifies CASSSLSGPNNQPQHF.

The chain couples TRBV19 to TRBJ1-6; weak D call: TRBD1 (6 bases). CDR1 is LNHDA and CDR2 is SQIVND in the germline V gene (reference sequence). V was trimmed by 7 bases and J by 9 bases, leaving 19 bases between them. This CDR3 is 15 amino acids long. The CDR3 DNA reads TGTGCCAGTACCATCACTGCCAAGGGGGGTTCACCCCTCCACTTT. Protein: CASTITAKGGSPLHF.

The CDR3 nucleotides read TGTGCCAGCATCCCAGTGAGAGGGTACTGGGGCTACACCTTC. Its translation: CASIPVRGYWGYTF. This sequence joins TRBV7-2 and TRBJ1-2, with no clear D. Looked up from germline, CDR1 is SGHTA and CDR2 is FQGNSA. V was trimmed by 7 bases and J by 8 bases, leaving 20 bases between them. CDR3 length equals 14 residues.

DNA of the CDR3: TGTGCCAGCAGTCCCGGACGGAACCAAGAGACCCAGTACTTC. It codes for CASSPGRNQETQYF. This chain uses TRBV7-3 with TRBJ2-5; D is unresolved. Germline CDR1 reads SGHTA; CDR2 reads FQGTGA. The ends were cut back, 6 bases at V and 0 bases at J, with 11 bases in the middle. The CDR3 length is 14 residues.